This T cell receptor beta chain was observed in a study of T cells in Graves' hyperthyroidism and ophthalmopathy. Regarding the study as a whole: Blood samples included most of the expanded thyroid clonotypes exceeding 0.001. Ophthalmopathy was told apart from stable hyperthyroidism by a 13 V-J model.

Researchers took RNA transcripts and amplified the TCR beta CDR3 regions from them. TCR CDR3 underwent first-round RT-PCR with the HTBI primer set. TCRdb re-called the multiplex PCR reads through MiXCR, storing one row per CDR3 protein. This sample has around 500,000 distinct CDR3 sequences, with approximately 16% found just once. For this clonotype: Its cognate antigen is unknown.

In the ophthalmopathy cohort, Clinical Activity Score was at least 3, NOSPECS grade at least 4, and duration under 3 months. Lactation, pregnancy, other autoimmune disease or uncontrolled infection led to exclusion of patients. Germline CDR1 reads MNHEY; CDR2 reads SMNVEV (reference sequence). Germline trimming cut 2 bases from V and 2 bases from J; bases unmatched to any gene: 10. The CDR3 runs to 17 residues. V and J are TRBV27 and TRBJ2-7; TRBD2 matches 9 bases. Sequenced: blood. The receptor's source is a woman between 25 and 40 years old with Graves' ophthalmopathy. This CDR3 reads CASSLVGVAGVAYEQYF. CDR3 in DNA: TGTGCCAGCAGTTTAGTGGGGGTAGCGGGAGTCGCCTACGAGCAGTACTTC.